Described below is a single T cell receptor beta chain sequence and its context. Its antigen is unknown. The data belong to a study of T-cell memory formation after mild COVID-19. The wider study: TCR clusters largely stayed donor specific.

V trimming: 6 bases; J trimming: 8 bases; junction bases outside the gene matches: 7. This CDR3 spans 13 amino acids. In germline, CDR1 is ENHRY, CDR2 SYGVKD. Study findings and constraints: A subset of responding clones appeared in pre-infection memory, suggesting cross-reactive memory joined.

TCRdb re-derived calls from the 5' RACE reads in MiXCR, one entry per CDR3 protein. The sample lists over 350,000 distinct CDR3 sequences; roughly 15% were seen once. Material: PBMCs or a T cell subset sorted from them (not recorded which). The V gene is TRBV10-3, the J gene TRBJ2-3; 8 bases are shared with TRBD1. The receptor was derived from a man aged 18-30 years who had mild COVID-19 (a few samples of this study predate the infection). Cell type and time point are not known. In nucleotides, the CDR3 is TGTGCCATCAGAGGGACAGGCGATCGTACGCAGTATTTT. It specifies CAIRGTGDRTQYF.